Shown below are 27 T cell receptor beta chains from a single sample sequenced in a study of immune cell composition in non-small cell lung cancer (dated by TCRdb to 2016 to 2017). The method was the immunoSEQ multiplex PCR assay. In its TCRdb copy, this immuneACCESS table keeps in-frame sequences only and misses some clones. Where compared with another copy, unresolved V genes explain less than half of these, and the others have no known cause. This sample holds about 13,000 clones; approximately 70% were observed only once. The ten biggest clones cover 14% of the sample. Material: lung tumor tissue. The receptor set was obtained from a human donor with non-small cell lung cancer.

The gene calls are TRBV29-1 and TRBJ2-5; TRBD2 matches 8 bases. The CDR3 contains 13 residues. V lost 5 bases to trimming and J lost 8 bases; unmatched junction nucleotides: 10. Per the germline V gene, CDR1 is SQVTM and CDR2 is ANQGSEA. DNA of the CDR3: TGCAGCGTTCGGGAGGGAGCGTGGGAAACCCAGTACTTC. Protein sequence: CSVREGAWETQYF.

The CDR3 loop reads CASSFLDREVNEQFF. In nucleotides, the CDR3 is TGTGCCAGCAGTTTTTTGGACAGGGAGGTCAATGAGCAGTTCTTC. This chain uses TRBV28 with TRBJ2-1; 8 bases match TRBD1. CDR3 length: 15 residues. Trimming took 3 bases from V and 6 from J; bases not matched to a gene: 7. CDR1 and CDR2 from the germline V gene are MDHEN and SYDVKM.

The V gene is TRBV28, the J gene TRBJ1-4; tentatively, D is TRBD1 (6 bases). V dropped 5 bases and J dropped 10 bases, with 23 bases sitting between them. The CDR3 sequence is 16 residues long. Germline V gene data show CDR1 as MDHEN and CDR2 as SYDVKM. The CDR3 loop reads CASSPQGQGHFRKLFF. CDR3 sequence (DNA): TGTGCCAGCAGTCCCCAGGGGCAGGGCCATTTTCGAAAACTGTTTTTT.

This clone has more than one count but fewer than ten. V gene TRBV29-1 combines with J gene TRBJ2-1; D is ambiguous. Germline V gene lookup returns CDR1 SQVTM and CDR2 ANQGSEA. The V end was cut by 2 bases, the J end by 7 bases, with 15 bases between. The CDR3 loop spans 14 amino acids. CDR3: CSVENQRRWNEQFF. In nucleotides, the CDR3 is TGCAGCGTTGAAAATCAGCGCCGGTGGAATGAGCAGTTCTTC.

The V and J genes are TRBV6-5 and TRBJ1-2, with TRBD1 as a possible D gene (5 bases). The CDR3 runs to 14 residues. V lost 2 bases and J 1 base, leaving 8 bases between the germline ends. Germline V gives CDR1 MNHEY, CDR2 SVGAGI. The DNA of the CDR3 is TGTGCCAGCAGTTACGACAGATTTAACTATGGCTACACCTTC. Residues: CASSYDRFNYGYTF.

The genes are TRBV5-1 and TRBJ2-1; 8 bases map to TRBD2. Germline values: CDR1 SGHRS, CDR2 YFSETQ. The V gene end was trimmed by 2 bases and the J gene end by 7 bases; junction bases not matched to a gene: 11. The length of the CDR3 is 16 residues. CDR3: CASSFVTGGPVNEQFF. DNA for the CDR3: TGCGCCAGCAGCTTTGTGACGGGAGGGCCGGTGAATGAGCAGTTCTTC.

For the CDR3, the DNA is TGTGCCAGCACCTACGGGGGGACTAGCTTCTACGAGCAGTACTTC. This sequence encodes CASTYGGTSFYEQYF. This sequence joins TRBV28 and TRBJ2-7; 9 positions match TRBD2. The CDR3 is 15 amino acids. Germline V gene data show CDR1 as MDHEN and CDR2 as SYDVKM. V dropped 7 bases and J dropped 3; count of bases not matched to a gene: 10.

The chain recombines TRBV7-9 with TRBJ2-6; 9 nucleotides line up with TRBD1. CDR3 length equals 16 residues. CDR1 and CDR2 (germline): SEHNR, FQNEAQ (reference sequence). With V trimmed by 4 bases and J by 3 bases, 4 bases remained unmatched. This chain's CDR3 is CASSSGQGSGANVLTF. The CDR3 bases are TGTGCCAGCAGCTCGGGACAGGGCAGTGGGGCCAACGTCCTGACTTTC.

Here the CDR3 DNA reads TGTGCCAGCAGCCAAGGTCGTGGCTACACCTTC. Residues: CASSQGRGYTF. The V gene is TRBV4-2, the J gene TRBJ1-2; D is unresolved. V dropped 1 base and J dropped 7 bases, with 4 bases sitting between them. The length of the CDR3 is 11 residues. Per germline, CDR1 LGHNA and CDR2 YNFKEQ.

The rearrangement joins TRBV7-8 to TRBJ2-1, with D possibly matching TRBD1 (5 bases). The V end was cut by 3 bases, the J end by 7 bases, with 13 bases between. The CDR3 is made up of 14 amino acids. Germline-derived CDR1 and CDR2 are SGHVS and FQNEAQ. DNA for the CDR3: TGTGCCAGCAGCTTCACAGGTAATAGGAATGAGCAGTTCTTC. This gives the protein CASSFTGNRNEQFF.

The CDR3 DNA is TGTGCCAGCAGTTCCGGCCTCGGCGGGGGGAAAGGTGAAGCTTTCTTT. As protein: CASSSGLGGGKGEAFF. V gene TRBV6-5 combines with J gene TRBJ1-1; possibly TRBD1 for D (5 bases). This CDR3 is 16 amino acids long. The germline CDR1 and CDR2 sequences are MNHEY and SVGAGI. With 4 bases removed from V and 7 bases from J, the gap between germline ends came to 22 bases.

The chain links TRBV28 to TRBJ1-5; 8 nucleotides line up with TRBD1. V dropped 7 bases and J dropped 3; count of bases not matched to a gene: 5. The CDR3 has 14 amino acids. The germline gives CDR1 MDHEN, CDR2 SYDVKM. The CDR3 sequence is CASIKDRANQPQHF. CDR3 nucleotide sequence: TGTGCCAGCATCAAGGACAGGGCCAATCAGCCCCAGCATTTT.

For the CDR3, the DNA is TGTGCCAGCACCGTCTTTGGGGGAGGGGACACTGAAGCTTTCTTT. Protein product: CASTVFGGGDTEAFF. The chain employs TRBV7-2 and TRBJ1-1; D is perhaps TRBD1 (5 bases). The germline gives CDR1 SGHTA, CDR2 FQGNSA. CDR3 size: 15 residues. Trimming took off 7 bases at V and 3 bases at J, with 18 bases between the two ends.

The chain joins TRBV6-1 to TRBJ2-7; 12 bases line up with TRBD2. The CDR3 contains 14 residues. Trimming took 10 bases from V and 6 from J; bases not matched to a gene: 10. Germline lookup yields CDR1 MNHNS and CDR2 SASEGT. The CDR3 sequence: CATRLAGALSEQYF. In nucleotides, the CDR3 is TGTGCCACACGACTAGCGGGAGCCTTGAGCGAGCAGTACTTC.

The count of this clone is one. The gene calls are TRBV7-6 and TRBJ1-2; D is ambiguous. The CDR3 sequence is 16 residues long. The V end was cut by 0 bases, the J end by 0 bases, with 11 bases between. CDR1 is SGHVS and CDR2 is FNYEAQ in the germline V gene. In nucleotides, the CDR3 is TGTGCCAGCAGCTTAGCGAACAGCGGTCCTAACTATGGCTACACCTTC. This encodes CASSLANSGPNYGYTF.

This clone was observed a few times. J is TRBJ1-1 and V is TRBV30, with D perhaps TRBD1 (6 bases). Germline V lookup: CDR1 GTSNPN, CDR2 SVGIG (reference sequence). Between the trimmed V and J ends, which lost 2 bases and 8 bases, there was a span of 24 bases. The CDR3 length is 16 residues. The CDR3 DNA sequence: TGTGCCTGGAGTCCACCGACTTATGGGCCTCAGGGGGAAGCTTTCTTT. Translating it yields CAWSPPTYGPQGEAFF.

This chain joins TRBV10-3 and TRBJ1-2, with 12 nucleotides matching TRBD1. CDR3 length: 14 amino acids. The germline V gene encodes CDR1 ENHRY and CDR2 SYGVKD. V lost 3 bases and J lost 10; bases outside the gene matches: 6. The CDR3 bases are TGTGCCATCAGTGACCGGGACAGGGGGCTGGACTACACCTTC. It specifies CAISDRDRGLDYTF.

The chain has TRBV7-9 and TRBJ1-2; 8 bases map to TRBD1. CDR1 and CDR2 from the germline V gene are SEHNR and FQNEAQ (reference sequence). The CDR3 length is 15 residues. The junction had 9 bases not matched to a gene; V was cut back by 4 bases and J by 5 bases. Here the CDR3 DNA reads TGTGCCAGCAGCTACTGGGACAGGAGCTCTTATGGCTACACCTTC. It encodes CASSYWDRSSYGYTF.

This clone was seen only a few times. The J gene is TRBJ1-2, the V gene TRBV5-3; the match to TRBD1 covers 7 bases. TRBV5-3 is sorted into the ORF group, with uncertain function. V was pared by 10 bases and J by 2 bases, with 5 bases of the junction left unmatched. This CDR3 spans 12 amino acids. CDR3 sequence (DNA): TGTGCCGGGGGACAGCAGAACTATGGCTACACCTTC. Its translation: CAGGQQNYGYTF.

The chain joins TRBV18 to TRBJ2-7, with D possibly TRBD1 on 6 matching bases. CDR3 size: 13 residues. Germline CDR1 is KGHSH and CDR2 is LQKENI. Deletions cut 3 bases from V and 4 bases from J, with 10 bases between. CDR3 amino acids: CASSPSQGYEQYF. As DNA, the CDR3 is TGTGCCAGCTCACCTTCCCAGGGGTACGAGCAGTACTTC.

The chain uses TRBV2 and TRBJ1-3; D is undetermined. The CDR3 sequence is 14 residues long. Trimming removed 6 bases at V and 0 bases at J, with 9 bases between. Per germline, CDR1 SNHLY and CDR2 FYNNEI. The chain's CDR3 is CASRKSGSGNTIYF. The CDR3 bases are TGTGCCAGCAGAAAGTCGGGCTCTGGAAACACCATATATTTT.

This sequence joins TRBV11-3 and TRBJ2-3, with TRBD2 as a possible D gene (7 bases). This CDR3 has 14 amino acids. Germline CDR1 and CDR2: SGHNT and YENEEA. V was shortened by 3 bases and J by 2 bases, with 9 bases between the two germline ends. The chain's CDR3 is CASSFGGLTDTQYF. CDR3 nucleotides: TGTGCCAGCAGCTTCGGGGGGCTCACAGATACGCAGTATTTT. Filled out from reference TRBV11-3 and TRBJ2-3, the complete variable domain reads EAGVVQSPRYKIIEKKQPVAFWCNPISGHNTLYWYLQNLGQGPELLIRYENEEAVDDSQLPKDRFSAERLKGVDSTLKIQPAELGDSAVYLCASSFGGLTDTQYFGPGTRLTVL.

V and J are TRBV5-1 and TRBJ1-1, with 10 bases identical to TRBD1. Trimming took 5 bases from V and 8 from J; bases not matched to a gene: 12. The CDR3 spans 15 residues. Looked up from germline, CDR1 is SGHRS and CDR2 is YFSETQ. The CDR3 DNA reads TGCGCCAGCAGTAACCGACAGGGGGCGACGACCGAAGCTTTCTTT. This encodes CASSNRQGATTEAFF.

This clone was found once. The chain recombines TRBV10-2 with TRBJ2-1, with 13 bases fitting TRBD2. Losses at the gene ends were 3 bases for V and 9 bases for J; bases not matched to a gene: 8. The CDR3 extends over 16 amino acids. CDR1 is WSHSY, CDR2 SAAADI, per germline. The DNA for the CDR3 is TGCGCCAGCAGTGATCTAACTAGCGGGAGGGCCAGTGAGCAGTTCTTC. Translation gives CASSDLTSGRASEQFF.

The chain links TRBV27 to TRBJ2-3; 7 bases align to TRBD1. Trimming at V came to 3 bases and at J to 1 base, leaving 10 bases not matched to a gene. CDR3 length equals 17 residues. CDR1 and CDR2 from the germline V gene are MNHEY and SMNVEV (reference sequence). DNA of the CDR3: TGTGCCAGCAGTTTCCGGACAGGCCCTGGGGGCACAGATACGCAGTATTTT. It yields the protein CASSFRTGPGGTDTQYF.

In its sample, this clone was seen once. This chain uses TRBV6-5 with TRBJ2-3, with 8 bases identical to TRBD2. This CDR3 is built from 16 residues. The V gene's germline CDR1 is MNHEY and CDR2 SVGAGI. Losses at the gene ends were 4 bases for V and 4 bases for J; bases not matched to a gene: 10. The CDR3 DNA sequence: TGTGCCAGCAGTTTACTAGCGGCCGGGGGGGCAGATACGCAGTATTTT. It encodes CASSLLAAGGADTQYF.

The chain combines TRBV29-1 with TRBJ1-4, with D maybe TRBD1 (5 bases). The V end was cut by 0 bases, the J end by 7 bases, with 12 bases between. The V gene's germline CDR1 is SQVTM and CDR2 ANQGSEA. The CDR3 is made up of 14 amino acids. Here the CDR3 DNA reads TGCAGCGTTGAAGATCCGGAGGGGCGTGAAAAACTGTTTTTT. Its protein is CSVEDPEGREKLFF.